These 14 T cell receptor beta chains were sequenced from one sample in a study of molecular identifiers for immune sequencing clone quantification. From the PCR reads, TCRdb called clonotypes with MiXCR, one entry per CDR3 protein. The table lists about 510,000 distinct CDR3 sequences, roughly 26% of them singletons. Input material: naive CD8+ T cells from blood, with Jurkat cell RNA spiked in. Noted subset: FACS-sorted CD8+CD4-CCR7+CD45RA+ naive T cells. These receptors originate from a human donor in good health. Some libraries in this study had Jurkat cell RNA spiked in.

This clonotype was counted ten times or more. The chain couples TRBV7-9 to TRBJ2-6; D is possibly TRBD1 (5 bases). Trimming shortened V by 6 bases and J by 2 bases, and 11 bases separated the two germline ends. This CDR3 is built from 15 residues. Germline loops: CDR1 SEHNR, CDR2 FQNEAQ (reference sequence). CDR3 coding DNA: TGTGCCAGCAGGGCACCAGGGACTGGGGCCAACGTCCTGACTTTC. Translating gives CASRAPGTGANVLTF.

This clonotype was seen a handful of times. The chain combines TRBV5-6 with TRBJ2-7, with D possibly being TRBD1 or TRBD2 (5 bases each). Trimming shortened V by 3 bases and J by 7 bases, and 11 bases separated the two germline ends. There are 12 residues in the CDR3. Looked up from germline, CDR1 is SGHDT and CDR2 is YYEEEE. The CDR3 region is CASSWGRGEQYF. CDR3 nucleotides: TGTGCCAGCAGCTGGGGACGAGGGGAGCAGTACTTC. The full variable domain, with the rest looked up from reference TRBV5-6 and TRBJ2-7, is DAGVTQSPTHLIKTRGQQVTLRCSPKSGHDTVSWYQQALGQGPQFIFQYYEEEERQRGNFPDRFSGHQFPNYSSELNVNALLLGDSALYLCASSWGRGEQYFGPGTRLTVT.

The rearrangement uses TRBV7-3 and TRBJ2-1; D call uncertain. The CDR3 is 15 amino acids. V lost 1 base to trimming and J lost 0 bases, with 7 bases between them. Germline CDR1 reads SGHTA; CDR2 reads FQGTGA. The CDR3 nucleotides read TGTGCCAGCAGCTTAAGGCCAGACTCCTACAATGAGCAGTTCTTC. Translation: CASSLRPDSYNEQFF.

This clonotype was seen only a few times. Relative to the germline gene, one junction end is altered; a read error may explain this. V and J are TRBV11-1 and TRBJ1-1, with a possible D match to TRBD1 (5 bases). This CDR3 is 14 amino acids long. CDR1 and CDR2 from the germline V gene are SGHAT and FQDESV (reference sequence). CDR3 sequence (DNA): TGTGCCAGCAGCTTTGCAGGGCTGAACACTGAAGCTTACTTT. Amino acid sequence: CASSFAGLNTEAYF.

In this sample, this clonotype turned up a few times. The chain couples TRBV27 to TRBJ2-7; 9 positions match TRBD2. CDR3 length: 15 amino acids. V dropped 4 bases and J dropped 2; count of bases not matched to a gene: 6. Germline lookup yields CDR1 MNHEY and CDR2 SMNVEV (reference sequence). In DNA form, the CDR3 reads TGTGCCAGCAGTTCCCGGACTAGCGCAACCTACGAGCAGTACTTC. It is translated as CASSSRTSATYEQYF.

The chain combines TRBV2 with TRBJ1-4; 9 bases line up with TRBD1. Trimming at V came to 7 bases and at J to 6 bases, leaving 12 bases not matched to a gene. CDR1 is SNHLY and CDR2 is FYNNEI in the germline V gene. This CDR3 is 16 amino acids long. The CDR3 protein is CASIPLRGQGDEKLFF. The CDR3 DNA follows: TGTGCCAGCATCCCCCTTAGGGGACAGGGTGATGAAAAACTGTTTTTT. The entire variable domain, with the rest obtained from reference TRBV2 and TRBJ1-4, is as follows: EPEVTQTPSHQVTQMGQEVILRCVPISNHLYFYWYRQILGQKVEFLVSFYNNEISEKSEIFDDQFSVERPDGSNFTLKIRSTKLEDSAMYFCASIPLRGQGDEKLFFGSGTQLSVL.

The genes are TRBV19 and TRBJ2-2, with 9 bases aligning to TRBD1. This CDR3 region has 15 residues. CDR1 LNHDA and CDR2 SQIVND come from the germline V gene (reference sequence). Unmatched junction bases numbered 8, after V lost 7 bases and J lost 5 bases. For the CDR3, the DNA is TGTGCCAGTACCCTTACAGACAGGGGGACCGGGGAGCTGTTTTTT. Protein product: CASTLTDRGTGELFF.

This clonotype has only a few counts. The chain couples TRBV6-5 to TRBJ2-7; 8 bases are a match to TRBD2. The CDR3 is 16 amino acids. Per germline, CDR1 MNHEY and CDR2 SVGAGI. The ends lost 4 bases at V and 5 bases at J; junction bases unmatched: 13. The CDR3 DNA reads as TGTGCCAGCAGTTCCCCTGCCGCGGGAGGCCCCAACGAGCAGTACTTC. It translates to CASSSPAAGGPNEQYF.

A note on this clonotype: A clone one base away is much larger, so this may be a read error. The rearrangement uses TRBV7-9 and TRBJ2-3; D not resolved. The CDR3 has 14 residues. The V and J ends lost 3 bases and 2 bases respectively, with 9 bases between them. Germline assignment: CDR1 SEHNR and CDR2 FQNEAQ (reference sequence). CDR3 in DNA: TGTGCCAGCAGCTTTAACTCCGACACAGATACGCAGTATTTT. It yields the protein CASSFNSDTDTQYF.

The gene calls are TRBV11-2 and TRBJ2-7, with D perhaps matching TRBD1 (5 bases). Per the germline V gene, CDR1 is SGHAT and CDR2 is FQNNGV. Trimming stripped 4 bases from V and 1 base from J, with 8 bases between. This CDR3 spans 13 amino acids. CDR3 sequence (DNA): TGTGCCAGCAGCTCGTACAGGTCCTACGAGCAGTACTTC. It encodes CASSSYRSYEQYF.

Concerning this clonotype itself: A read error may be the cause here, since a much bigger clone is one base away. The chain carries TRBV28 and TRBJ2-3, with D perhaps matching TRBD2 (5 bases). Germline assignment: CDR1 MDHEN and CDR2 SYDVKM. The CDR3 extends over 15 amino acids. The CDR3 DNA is TGTGCCAGCAGTTTGGAAGGAGGAGATACAGATACGCCGTATTTT. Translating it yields CASSLEGGDTDTPYF.

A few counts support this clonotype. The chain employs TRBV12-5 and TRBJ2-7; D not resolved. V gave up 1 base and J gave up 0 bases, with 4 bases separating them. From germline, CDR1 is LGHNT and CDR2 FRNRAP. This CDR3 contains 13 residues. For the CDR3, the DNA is TGTGCTAGTGGTTTGGACAGCTCCTACGAGCAGTACTTC. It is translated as CASGLDSSYEQYF. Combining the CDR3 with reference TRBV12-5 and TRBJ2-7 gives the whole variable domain DARVTQTPRHKVTEMGQEVTMRCQPILGHNTVFWYRQTMMQGLELLAYFRNRAPLDDSGMPKDRFSAEMPDATLATLKIQPSEPRDSAVYFCASGLDSSYEQYFGPGTRLTVT.

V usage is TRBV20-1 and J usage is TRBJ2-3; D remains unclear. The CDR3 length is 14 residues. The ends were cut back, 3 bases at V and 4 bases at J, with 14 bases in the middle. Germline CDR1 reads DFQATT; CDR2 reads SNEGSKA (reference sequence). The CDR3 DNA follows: TGCAGTGCTAGGGGCGGCGGCAGCCCAGATACGCAGTATTTT. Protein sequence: CSARGGGSPDTQYF.

In nucleotides, the CDR3 is TGCGCCAGCAGCCTCTGGGATCAGGGGACTGAAGCTTTCTTT. Protein sequence: CASSLWDQGTEAFF. The gene calls are TRBV4-3 and TRBJ1-1, with D perhaps matching TRBD1 (6 bases). Trimming cost V 4 bases and J 5 bases, with 14 bases left between them. CDR3 size: 14 residues. The germline gives CDR1 LGHNA, CDR2 YSLEER.